This TCR beta chain was documented in a study of neurological immune-mediated disorders. CDR3 size: 16 residues. Trimming pared 2 bases from V and 4 bases from J, leaving 18 bases between. CDR1 and CDR2 (germline): SGHRS, YFSETQ. This clonotype has a count of ten or more. The cDNA came from 5'RACE with 10-nucleotide random UMIs. In TCRdb, the 5' RACE reads were re-called with MiXCR into one record per CDR3 protein. The sample has about 55,000 distinct CDR3 sequences, over 3.5% seen once. The sorted libraries involved the use of about 930,000 CD4+ or CD8+ T cells. This sequence was found in a woman aged 40 to 50 with multiple sclerosis. The sample was CD4+ T cells from blood. This chain joins TRBV5-1 and TRBJ1-2; a possible D gene is TRBD1 (6 bases). The CDR3 reads CASSFTSTGRFYGYTF. Written as DNA, the CDR3 is TGCGCCAGCAGCTTTACCTCCACAGGGCGGTTCTATGGCTACACCTTC.